This T cell receptor (beta chain) stems from a study of blood T cell repertoires in COVID-19. About the study: Collection of acute and convalescent COVID-19 samples took place in the United States, Italy and Spain. The analysed material was cDNA or gDNA that came from T cells, B-cell-depleted T cells, or PBMCs.

As regards this clone: The sample contains more than one DNA sequence encoding this CDR3.

In the authors' workflow: Researchers report that nucleated cell counts were estimated from reference gene primer amplification. The protocol was immunoSEQ multiplex PCR, while the TCRdb copy is restricted to in-frame clones and leaves out a portion. V, J and clone size were drawn from that table, and D and trimming were deduced from the DNA. The table has just over 650,000 clones, 80% to 90% seen once. CDR1 is MNHEY, CDR2 SVGAGI, per germline. This CDR3 region has 14 residues. The J segment lost 4 bases and the V segment lost 5 bases, leaving 3 bases of the junction unmatched. The material sequenced was peripheral blood. The sequence was collected from a young woman with acute or convalescent COVID-19. The chain links TRBV6-5 to TRBJ1-5, with 9 bases identical to TRBD1. This CDR3 reads CASSPDRGNQPQHF. In DNA, the CDR3 is TGTGCCAGCAGTCCTGACAGGGGGAATCAGCCCCAGCATTTT.